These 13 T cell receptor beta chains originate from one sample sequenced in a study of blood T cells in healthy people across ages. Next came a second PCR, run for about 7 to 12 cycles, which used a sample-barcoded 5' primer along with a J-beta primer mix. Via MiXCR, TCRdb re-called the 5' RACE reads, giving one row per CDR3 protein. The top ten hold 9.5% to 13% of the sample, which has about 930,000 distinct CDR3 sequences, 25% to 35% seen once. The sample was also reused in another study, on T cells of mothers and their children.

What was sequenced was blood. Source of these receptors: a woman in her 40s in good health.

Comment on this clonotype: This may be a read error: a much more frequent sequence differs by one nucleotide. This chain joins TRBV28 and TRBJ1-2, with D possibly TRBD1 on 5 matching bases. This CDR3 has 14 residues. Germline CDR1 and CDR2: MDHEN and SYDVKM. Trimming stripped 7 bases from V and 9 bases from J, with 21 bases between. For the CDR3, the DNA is TGTGCCAGCATCCTGAGGGGCCGATTCTACAGCTACACCTTC. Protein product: CASILRGRFYSYTF.

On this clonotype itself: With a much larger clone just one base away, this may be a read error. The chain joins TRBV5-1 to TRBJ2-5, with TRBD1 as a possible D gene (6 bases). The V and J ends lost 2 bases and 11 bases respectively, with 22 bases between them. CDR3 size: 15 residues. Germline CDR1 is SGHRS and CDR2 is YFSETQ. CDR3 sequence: CASSFGDTPDNEQYF. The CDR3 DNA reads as TGCGCCAGCAGCTTCGGGGACACCCCGGACAATGAGCAGTACTTC.

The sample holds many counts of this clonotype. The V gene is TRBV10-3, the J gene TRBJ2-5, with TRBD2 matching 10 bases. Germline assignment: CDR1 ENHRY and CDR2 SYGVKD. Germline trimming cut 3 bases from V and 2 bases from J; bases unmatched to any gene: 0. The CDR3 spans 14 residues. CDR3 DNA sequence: TGTGCCATCAGTGAACTAGCGGGGCAAGAGACCCAGTACTTC. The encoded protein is CAISELAGQETQYF.

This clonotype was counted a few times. CDR3 DNA: TGTGCCAGCAGTTTATGGGGTCCTAATGAAAAACTGTTTTTT. Its translation: CASSLWGPNEKLFF. The chain uses TRBV28 and TRBJ1-4, with unresolved D. Germline lookup yields CDR1 MDHEN and CDR2 SYDVKM. The CDR3 is 14 residues long. V lost 0 bases, J lost 3 bases, and 5 bases lay in between.

CDR3 in amino acids: CASDLKPQHF. CDR3 sequence (DNA): TGTGCCAGCGACTTGAAGCCCCAGCATTTT. The chain links TRBV25-1 to TRBJ1-5, with unresolved D. The CDR3 loop spans 10 amino acids. Trimming stripped 8 bases from V and 8 bases from J, with 7 bases between. CDR1 is MGHDK and CDR2 is SYGVNS in the germline V gene.

CDR3: CASSLVERGKQETQYF. CDR3 in DNA: TGTGCCAGCAGCTTAGTGGAGCGGGGGAAACAAGAGACCCAGTACTTC. This chain joins TRBV7-8 and TRBJ2-5; 8 bases match TRBD2. The CDR3 runs 16 residues. The V segment lost 1 base and the J segment 2 bases; nucleotides outside the gene matches: 6. CDR1 is SGHVS, CDR2 FQNEAQ, per germline.

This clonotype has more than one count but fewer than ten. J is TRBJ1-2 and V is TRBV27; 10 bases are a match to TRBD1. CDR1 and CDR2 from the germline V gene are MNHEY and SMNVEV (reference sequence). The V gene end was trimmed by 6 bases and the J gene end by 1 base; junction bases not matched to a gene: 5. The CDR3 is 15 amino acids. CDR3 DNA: TGTGCCAGCAGAGCCCGGGACAGGGGTAACTATGGCTACACCTTC. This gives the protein CASRARDRGNYGYTF.

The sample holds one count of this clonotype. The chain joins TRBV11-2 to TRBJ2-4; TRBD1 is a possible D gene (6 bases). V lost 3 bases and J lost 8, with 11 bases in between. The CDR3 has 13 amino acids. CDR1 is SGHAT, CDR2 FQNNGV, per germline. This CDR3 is CASSLARGHIQYF. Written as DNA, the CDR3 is TGTGCCAGCAGCTTGGCCAGGGGACACATTCAGTACTTC.

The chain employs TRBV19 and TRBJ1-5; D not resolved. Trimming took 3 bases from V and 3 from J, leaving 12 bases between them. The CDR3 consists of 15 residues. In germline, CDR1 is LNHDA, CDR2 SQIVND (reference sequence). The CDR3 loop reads CASSMAGAFNQPQHF. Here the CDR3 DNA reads TGTGCCAGTAGTATGGCAGGAGCTTTCAATCAGCCCCAGCATTTT.

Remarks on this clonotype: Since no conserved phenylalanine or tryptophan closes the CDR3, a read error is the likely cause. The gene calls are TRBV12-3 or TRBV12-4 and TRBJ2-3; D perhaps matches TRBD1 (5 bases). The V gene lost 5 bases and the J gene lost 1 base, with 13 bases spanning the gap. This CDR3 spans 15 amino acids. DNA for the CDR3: TGTGCCAGCAGTCCTCAGGGTTCTCGCACAGATACGCAGTATTCT. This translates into CASSPQGSRTDTQYS.

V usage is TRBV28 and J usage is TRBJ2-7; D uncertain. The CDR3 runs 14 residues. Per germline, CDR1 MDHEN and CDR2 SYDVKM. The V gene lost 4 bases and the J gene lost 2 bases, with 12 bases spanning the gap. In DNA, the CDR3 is TGTGCCAGCAGTTGCATCGACACCGCCTACGAGCAGTACTTC. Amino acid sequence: CASSCIDTAYEQYF.

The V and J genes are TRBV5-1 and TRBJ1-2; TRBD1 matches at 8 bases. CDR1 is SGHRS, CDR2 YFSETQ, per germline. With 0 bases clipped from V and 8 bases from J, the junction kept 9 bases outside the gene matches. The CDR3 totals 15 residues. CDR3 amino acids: CASSLAPGGEEGYTF. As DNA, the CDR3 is TGCGCCAGCAGCTTGGCCCCAGGGGGCGAAGAAGGCTACACCTTC.

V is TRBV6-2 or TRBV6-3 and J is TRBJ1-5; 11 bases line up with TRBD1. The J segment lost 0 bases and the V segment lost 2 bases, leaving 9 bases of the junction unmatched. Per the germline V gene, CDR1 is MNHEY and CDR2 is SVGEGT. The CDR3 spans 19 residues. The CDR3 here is CASSYQRDRGGTSNQPQHF. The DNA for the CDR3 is TGTGCCAGCAGTTACCAGAGGGACAGGGGGGGCACTAGCAATCAGCCCCAGCATTTT.